Below, 32 T cell receptor beta chains from the same sample are listed, as sequenced in a study of blood T cell repertoires in COVID-19. Profiled with immunoSEQ multiplex PCR; TCRdb holds only in-frame clones, not every one. Here the sample spans 320,000 or so clones, approximately 89% being singletons. The source material was PBMCs or T cells enriched from blood (not recorded which). The receptors stem from a young man who had recovered from COVID-19.

The CDR3 spells CASSVTGGNEQFF. In nucleotides, the CDR3 is TGTGCCAGCAGTGTTACAGGGGGGAATGAGCAGTTCTTC. V is TRBV2 and J is TRBJ2-1, with 8 bases that match TRBD1. V dropped 4 bases and J dropped 7; count of bases not matched to a gene: 3. The CDR3 length is 13 residues. The germline V gene encodes CDR1 SNHLY and CDR2 FYNNEI.

The chain joins TRBV6-4 to TRBJ1-1; possible D gene TRBD1, 6 bases. Per the germline V gene, CDR1 is MRHNA and CDR2 is SNTAGT. The CDR3 has 13 amino acids. Trimming pared 3 bases from V and 4 bases from J, leaving 9 bases between. The CDR3 region has the DNA TGTGCCAGCAGTGAAACAGGGAGCACTGAAGCTTTCTTT. This translates into CASSETGSTEAFF.

The chain is built from TRBV10-2 and TRBJ1-2; TRBD1 matches 7 bases. CDR3 length equals 16 residues. Germline CDR1 WSHSY, CDR2 SAAADI. The V and J ends lost 6 bases and 8 bases, in that order; junction bases with no gene match: 18. The CDR3 spells CASSLQGKGQIGGYTF. In DNA, the CDR3 is TGCGCCAGCAGCCTACAGGGGAAGGGGCAAATAGGAGGCTACACCTTC.

The chain links TRBV27 to TRBJ1-5, with D possibly TRBD1 on 6 matching bases. The CDR3 covers 14 residues. The germline V gene has CDR1 MNHEY and CDR2 SMNVEV (reference sequence). V lost 2 bases to trimming and J lost 4 bases, with 9 bases between them. The DNA of the CDR3 is TGTGCCAGCAGTTTACAGGGGCGTAATCAGCCCCAGCATTTT. Protein: CASSLQGRNQPQHF.

This rearrangement joins TRBV5-1 to TRBJ2-2; D might be TRBD1 (6 bases). The length of the CDR3 is 15 residues. The germline CDR1 and CDR2 sequences are SGHRS and YFSETQ. V lost 2 bases and J 0 bases, leaving 8 bases between the germline ends. The CDR3 is CASSLRQANTGELFF. CDR3 nucleotides: TGCGCCAGCAGCTTAAGACAGGCGAACACCGGGGAGCTGTTTTTT.

V gene TRBV10-3 combines with J gene TRBJ1-4; 8 bases agree with TRBD1. CDR3 length: 15 residues. Trimming took 6 bases from V and 0 from J; bases not matched to a gene: 3. Germline loops: CDR1 ENHRY, CDR2 SYGVKD. CDR3 in DNA: TGTGCCATCAGCAGGGGGCCTGCAACTAATGAAAAACTGTTTTTT. This codes for CAISRGPATNEKLFF.

This sequence joins TRBV5-1 and TRBJ2-6; D may be TRBD1 (6 bases). V was clipped by 3 bases and J by 0 bases, with 10 bases between them. In germline, CDR1 is SGHRS, CDR2 YFSETQ. The CDR3 contains 16 residues. The CDR3 DNA sequence: TGCGCCAGCAGCTCGGACAGACTCTCTGGGGCCAACGTCCTGACTTTC. This gives the protein CASSSDRLSGANVLTF. Full variable domain (missing parts from reference TRBV5-1 and TRBJ2-6): KAGVTQTPRYLIKTRGQQVTLSCSPISGHRSVSWYQQTPGQGLQFLFEYFSETQRNKGNFPGRFSGRQFSNSRSEMNVSTLELGDSALYLCASSSDRLSGANVLTFGAGSRLTVL.

The V and J genes are TRBV5-6 and TRBJ1-6; maybe TRBD1 (6 bases). V was pared by 1 base and J by 1 base, with 12 bases between. The length of the CDR3 is 17 residues. Germline V lookup: CDR1 SGHDT, CDR2 YYEEEE. Here the CDR3 DNA reads TGTGCCAGCAGCTTGTATAGGGGGGGATCCTATAATTCACCCCTCCACTTT. It yields the protein CASSLYRGGSYNSPLHF.

The V gene is TRBV27, the J gene TRBJ1-2; 7 nucleotides line up with TRBD1. CDR3 length equals 13 residues. The V gene end was trimmed by 2 bases and the J gene end by 7 bases; junction bases not matched to a gene: 4. Germline CDR1 reads MNHEY; CDR2 reads SMNVEV (reference sequence). The CDR3 DNA reads TGTGCCAGCAGTTTAGGACAGGATCTTGGCTACACCTTC. This sequence encodes CASSLGQDLGYTF.

This clone was seen a single time. DNA for the CDR3: TGTGCCAGCAGCTTAGCGGGGACTAGCGTAGATACGCAGTATTTT. This encodes CASSLAGTSVDTQYF. The chain joins TRBV7-7 to TRBJ2-3, with 10 bases aligning to TRBD2. V lost 0 bases and J lost 5; bases outside the gene matches: 2. Looked up from germline, CDR1 is SSHAT and CDR2 is FNYEAQ (reference sequence). The CDR3 has 15 residues.

The chain employs TRBV5-1 and TRBJ1-4; no firm D call. The CDR3 has 15 residues. Germline loops: CDR1 SGHRS, CDR2 YFSETQ. The V gene lost 1 base and the J gene lost 2 bases, with 9 bases spanning the gap. Written as DNA, the CDR3 is TGCGCCAGCAGCTTGCAACAGTCTACTAATGAAAAACTGTTTTTT. Its protein product is CASSLQQSTNEKLFF.

This clone was counted a single time. CDR3 sequence reads: CASSFAWRGYTF. The CDR3 DNA reads TGTGCCAGCAGTTTCGCCTGGCGGGGCTACACCTTC. The rearrangement uses TRBV5-6 and TRBJ1-2; D unresolved. CDR3 length equals 12 residues. Trimming left V 5 bases short and J 8 bases short, with 13 bases between. Germline V CDR1 and CDR2: SGHDT, YYEEEE.

This clone has just a few counts. In DNA form, the CDR3 reads TGTGCCAGCAGTTCCCCCTCTACAGGGGTTGGAAACACCATATATTTT. Its translation is CASSSPSTGVGNTIYF. The chain has TRBV27 and TRBJ1-3, with TRBD1 matching 7 bases. V lost 4 bases and J lost 3; bases outside the gene matches: 9. CDR3 length: 16 amino acids. CDR1 and CDR2 from the germline V gene are MNHEY and SMNVEV (reference sequence).

The V gene is TRBV19, the J gene TRBJ1-4; 10 nucleotides match TRBD1. Germline CDR1 and CDR2: LNHDA and SQIVND (reference sequence). This CDR3 is built from 17 residues. V lost 5 bases to trimming and J lost 3 bases; unmatched junction nucleotides: 9. The CDR3 spells CASSPERTGGANEKLFF. In DNA, the CDR3 is TGTGCCAGTAGTCCTGAAAGGACAGGGGGTGCTAATGAAAAACTGTTTTTT.

This clone was seen only once. The V gene is TRBV19, the J gene TRBJ2-2; D call uncertain. The CDR3 extends over 15 amino acids. CDR1 and CDR2 from the germline V gene are LNHDA and SQIVND (reference sequence). Between the trimmed V and J ends, which lost 5 bases and 0 bases, there was a span of 10 bases. This CDR3 is CASSVIYTNTGELFF. CDR3 nucleotides: TGTGCCAGTAGTGTGATCTATACGAACACCGGGGAGCTGTTTTTT.

The chain combines TRBV27 with TRBJ2-4; no definite D call. Between the trimmed V and J ends, which lost 5 bases and 3 bases, there was a span of 11 bases. The germline CDR1 and CDR2 sequences are MNHEY and SMNVEV (reference sequence). This CDR3 spans 14 amino acids. This CDR3 is CASSVTAYKNIQYF. The CDR3, as DNA: TGTGCCAGCAGTGTCACAGCTTACAAAAACATTCAGTACTTC.

The chain combines TRBV2 with TRBJ2-5; D is unresolved. The germline V gene has CDR1 SNHLY and CDR2 FYNNEI. The CDR3 is 14 amino acids. Trimming removed 2 bases at V and 1 base at J, with 8 bases between. CDR3: CASSEITTQETQYF. The CDR3 DNA sequence: TGTGCCAGCAGTGAAATTACTACCCAAGAGACCCAGTACTTC.

The chain carries TRBV27 and TRBJ1-6, with D unclear. The germline CDR1 and CDR2 sequences are MNHEY and SMNVEV (reference sequence). V was clipped by 4 bases and J by 7 bases, with 8 bases between them. The CDR3 has 13 residues. For the CDR3, the DNA is TGTGCCAGCAGTTCACTCGGGAATTCACCCCTCCACTTT. This encodes CASSSLGNSPLHF.

This chain links TRBV6-5 with TRBJ2-7; 11 bases are shared with TRBD2. This CDR3 has 15 amino acids. Germline-derived CDR1 and CDR2 are MNHEY and SVGAGI. Trimming removed 10 bases from V and 4 bases from J; junction bases left unmatched: 12. This CDR3 reads CATQREGTSGYEQYF. The CDR3 coding sequence is TGTGCCACCCAAAGAGAAGGGACTAGCGGTTACGAGCAGTACTTC.

This clone was observed a single time. The V and J genes are TRBV20-1 and TRBJ2-6; D might be TRBD2 (5 bases). Trimming removed 3 bases from V and 2 bases from J, with 8 bases in between. This CDR3 is built from 14 residues. CDR1 and CDR2 (germline): DFQATT, SNEGSKA (reference sequence). CDR3 coding DNA: TGCAGTGCTAGTCCGGGGACTGGGGCCAACGTCCTGACTTTC. Translation: CSASPGTGANVLTF.

V gene TRBV7-9 combines with J gene TRBJ1-2; 7 positions match TRBD1. Trimming cost V 7 bases and J 8 bases; bases outside gene matches: 13. Germline lookup yields CDR1 SEHNR and CDR2 FQNEAQ (reference sequence). This CDR3 contains 14 residues. CDR3 sequence reads: CASIRGDNYGGYTF. The CDR3 nucleotides read TGTGCCAGCATCAGGGGGGATAACTATGGCGGCTACACCTTC.

This rearrangement joins TRBV28 to TRBJ1-5; TRBD1 agrees at 7 bases. The CDR3 extends over 14 amino acids. Germline loops: CDR1 MDHEN, CDR2 SYDVKM. V lost 6 bases, J lost 5 bases, and 7 bases stayed unmatched. For the CDR3, the DNA is TGTGCCAGCAGCTTAGGGACAGCCTATCAGCCCCAGCATTTT. It codes for CASSLGTAYQPQHF.

This chain links TRBV24-1 with TRBJ2-3; TRBD1 aligns across 9 bases. This CDR3 spans 15 amino acids. CDR1 and CDR2 (germline): KGHDR, SFDVKD. J lost 4 bases, V lost 5 bases, and 6 bases had no gene match. CDR3 DNA: TGTGCCACCAGTGCGTGGGACAGGGCGGCAGATACGCAGTATTTT. Its translation: CATSAWDRAADTQYF.

The V gene is TRBV10-3, the J gene TRBJ1-5, with TRBD1 as a possible D gene (6 bases). CDR1 ENHRY and CDR2 SYGVKD come from the germline V gene. The CDR3 consists of 14 residues. V lost 6 bases and J lost 4, with 13 bases in between. The CDR3 sequence: CAISPDSSNQPQHF. CDR3 coding DNA: TGTGCCATCAGCCCGGACAGCTCAAATCAGCCCCAGCATTTT.

This clone has only one observation. The rearrangement links TRBV5-5 to TRBJ2-5; 8 bases are shared with TRBD1. The V segment lost 3 bases and the J segment 5 bases; nucleotides outside the gene matches: 6. Germline V lookup: CDR1 SGHKS, CDR2 YYEKEE (reference sequence). The CDR3 is 14 residues long. The CDR3 DNA reads as TGTGCCAGCAGCTCCCCAACAGGGGGGGAGACCCAGTACTTC. Translating gives CASSSPTGGETQYF.

The rearrangement uses TRBV5-6 and TRBJ2-7; the D is unclear. Trimming took 1 base from V and 6 from J, leaving 5 bases between them. Germline V gene lookup returns CDR1 SGHDT and CDR2 YYEEEE. This CDR3 has 11 residues. CDR3 nucleotides: TGTGCCAGCAGCTTGTCGGGCGAGCAGTACTTC. It yields the protein CASSLSGEQYF.

The rearrangement links TRBV2 to TRBJ2-7; tentative D call: TRBD2 (6 bases). V lost 2 bases, J lost 3 bases, and 17 bases lay in between. Germline values: CDR1 SNHLY, CDR2 FYNNEI. This CDR3 is built from 16 residues. The CDR3 reads CASSESYTLGGYEQYF. The CDR3 nucleotides are TGTGCCAGCAGTGAAAGTTACACCTTGGGGGGCTACGAGCAGTACTTC.

The rearrangement joins TRBV9 to TRBJ2-1, with 8 bases fitting TRBD1. V lost 0 bases to trimming and J lost 8 bases; unmatched junction nucleotides: 7. CDR1 is SGDLS and CDR2 is YYNGEE in the germline V gene. This CDR3 has 15 amino acids. CDR3 nucleotides: TGTGCCAGCAGCGTAGTTGGGACAGGTTTGTATGAGCAGTTCTTC. Its protein product is CASSVVGTGLYEQFF.

This chain uses TRBV11-2 with TRBJ2-7, with 9 bases aligning to TRBD2. Trimming cost V 1 base and J 0 bases; bases outside gene matches: 13. This CDR3 comprises 19 residues. CDR1 SGHAT and CDR2 FQNNGV come from the germline V gene. The CDR3: CASSLALGPLAGSSYEQYF. The CDR3 DNA reads as TGTGCCAGCAGCTTAGCTCTCGGGCCCCTAGCGGGGAGCTCCTACGAGCAGTACTTC. The full variable domain, rest sourced from reference TRBV11-2 and TRBJ2-7, is EAGVAQSPRYKIIEKRQSVAFWCNPISGHATLYWYQQILGQGPKLLIQFQNNGVVDDSQLPKDRFSAERLKGVDSTLKIQPAKLEDSAVYLCASSLALGPLAGSSYEQYFGPGTRLTVT.

J is TRBJ1-3 and V is TRBV28; D is possibly TRBD1 (5 bases). V gave up 3 bases and J gave up 0 bases, with 12 bases separating them. CDR3 length: 16 amino acids. CDR1 MDHEN and CDR2 SYDVKM come from the germline V gene. The CDR3 loop reads CASSFGLGGSGNTIYF. The DNA of the CDR3 is TGTGCCAGCAGTTTCGGGTTGGGGGGCTCTGGAAACACCATATATTTT.

The chain uses TRBV14 and TRBJ2-1; D ambiguous. This CDR3 contains 13 residues. In germline, CDR1 is SGHDN, CDR2 FVKESK. Trimming cost V 4 bases and J 8 bases, with 12 bases left between them. The CDR3: CASSRGFWDEQFF. Here the CDR3 DNA reads TGTGCCAGCAGCCGAGGTTTTTGGGATGAGCAGTTCTTC.

The CDR3 is CASSRNRRRFNTEAFF. The DNA of the CDR3 is TGCGCCAGCAGTCGTAATCGGCGGCGATTCAACACTGAAGCTTTCTTT. This rearrangement joins TRBV23-1 to TRBJ1-1, with D unresolved. TRBV23-1 carries the ORF label, with uncertain function. CDR3 length equals 16 residues. V lost 4 bases and J 2 bases, leaving 17 bases between the germline ends.